This T cell receptor beta chain originates from a study of T cells in Graves' hyperthyroidism and ophthalmopathy. The CDR3 runs 12 residues. Germline trimming cut 6 bases from V and 2 bases from J; bases unmatched to any gene: 2. Germline V gives CDR1 GTSNPN, CDR2 SVGIG (reference sequence). RNA transcripts gave rise to amplified TCR beta CDR3 regions. First-round RT-PCR targeting the TCR CDR3 was performed with the HTBI primer set. A single record per CDR3 protein comes from TCRdb applying MiXCR to the multiplex PCR reads. The sample consists of about 410,000 distinct CDR3 sequences, about 14% of them appearing once. This clonotype was observed at least ten times.

Sequencing was performed on blood. The rearrangement joins TRBV30 to TRBJ2-7, with 9 nucleotides matching TRBD1. This sequence originates from a man younger than 30 with Graves' ophthalmopathy. Here the CDR3 reads CACGTGTYEQYF. CDR3 DNA: TGTGCCTGCGGGACAGGGACCTACGAGCAGTACTTC.